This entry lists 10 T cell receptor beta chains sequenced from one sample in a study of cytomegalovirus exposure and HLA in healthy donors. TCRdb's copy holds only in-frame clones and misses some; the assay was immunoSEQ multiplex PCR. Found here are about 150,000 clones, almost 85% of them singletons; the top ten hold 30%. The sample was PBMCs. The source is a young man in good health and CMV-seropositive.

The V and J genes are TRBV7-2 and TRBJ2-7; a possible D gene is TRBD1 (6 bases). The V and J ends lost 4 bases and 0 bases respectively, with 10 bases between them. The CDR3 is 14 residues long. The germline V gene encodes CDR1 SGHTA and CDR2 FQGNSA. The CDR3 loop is CASSSQQGSYEQYF. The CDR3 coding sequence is TGTGCCAGCAGCTCCCAACAGGGCTCCTACGAGCAGTACTTC.

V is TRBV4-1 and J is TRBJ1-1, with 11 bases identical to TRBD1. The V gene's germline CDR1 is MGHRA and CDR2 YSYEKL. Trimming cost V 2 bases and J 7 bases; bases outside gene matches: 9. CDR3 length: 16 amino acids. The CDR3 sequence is CASSQTGTGGFDEAFF. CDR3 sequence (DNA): TGCGCCAGCAGCCAAACCGGGACAGGGGGTTTCGATGAAGCTTTCTTT.

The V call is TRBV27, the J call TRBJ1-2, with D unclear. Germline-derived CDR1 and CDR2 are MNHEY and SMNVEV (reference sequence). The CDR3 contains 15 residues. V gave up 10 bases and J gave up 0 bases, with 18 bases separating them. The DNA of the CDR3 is TGTGCCACCCGCCGTCCGGGGAAAGCTAACTATGGCTACACCTTC. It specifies CATRRPGKANYGYTF.

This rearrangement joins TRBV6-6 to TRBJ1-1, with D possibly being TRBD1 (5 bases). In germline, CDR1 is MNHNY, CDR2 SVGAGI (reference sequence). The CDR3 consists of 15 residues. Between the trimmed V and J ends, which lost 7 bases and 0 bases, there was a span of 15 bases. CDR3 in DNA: TGTGCCAGCACCTTATTCGACAGATTGAACACTGAAGCTTTCTTT. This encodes CASTLFDRLNTEAFF.

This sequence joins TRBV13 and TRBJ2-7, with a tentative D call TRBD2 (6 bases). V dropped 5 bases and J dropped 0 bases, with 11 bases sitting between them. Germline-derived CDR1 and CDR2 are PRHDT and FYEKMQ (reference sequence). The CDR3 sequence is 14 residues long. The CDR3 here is CASSTRTNSYEQYF. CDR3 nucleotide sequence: TGTGCCAGCAGCACCCGGACTAACTCCTACGAGCAGTACTTC.

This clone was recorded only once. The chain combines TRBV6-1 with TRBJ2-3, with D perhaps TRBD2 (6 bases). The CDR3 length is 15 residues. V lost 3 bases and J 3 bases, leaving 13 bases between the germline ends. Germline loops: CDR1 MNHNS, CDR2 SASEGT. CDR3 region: CASSDRRRGTDTQYF. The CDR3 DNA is TGTGCCAGCAGTGACCGTCGGCGGGGTACAGATACGCAGTATTTT.

In DNA form, the CDR3 reads TGTGCCAGCAGCTATGGTGTTGGGACTAGGGATTACGAGCAGTACTTC. It is translated as CASSYGVGTRDYEQYF. The chain joins TRBV5-4 to TRBJ2-7; 8 bases map to TRBD2. CDR1 is SGHNT, CDR2 YYREEE, per germline (reference sequence). This CDR3 spans 16 amino acids. V lost 3 bases to trimming and J lost 4 bases; unmatched junction nucleotides: 12.

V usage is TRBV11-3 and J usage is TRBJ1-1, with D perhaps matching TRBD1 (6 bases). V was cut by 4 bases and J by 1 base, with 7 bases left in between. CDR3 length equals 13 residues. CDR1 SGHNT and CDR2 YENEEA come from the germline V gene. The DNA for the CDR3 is TGTGCCAGCAGCTGGACAGCGAACACTGAAGCTTTCTTT. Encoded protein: CASSWTANTEAFF. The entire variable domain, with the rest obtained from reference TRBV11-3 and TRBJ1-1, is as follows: EAGVVQSPRYKIIEKKQPVAFWCNPISGHNTLYWYLQNLGQGPELLIRYENEEAVDDSQLPKDRFSAERLKGVDSTLKIQPAELGDSAVYLCASSWTANTEAFFGQGTRLTVV.

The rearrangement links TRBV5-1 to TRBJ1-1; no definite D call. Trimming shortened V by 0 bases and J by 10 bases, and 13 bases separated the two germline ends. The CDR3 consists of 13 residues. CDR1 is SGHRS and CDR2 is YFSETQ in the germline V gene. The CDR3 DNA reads TGCGCCAGCAGCTTGGCCCTGGGAGTCGCAGCTTTCTTT. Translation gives CASSLALGVAAFF.

CDR3 coding DNA: TGTGCCAGCAGCTTAGCGGGAAGCGGGACTTACAATGAGCAGTTCTTC. Translation gives CASSLAGSGTYNEQFF. The chain has TRBV7-9 and TRBJ2-1; 7 bases fit TRBD2. CDR1 and CDR2 from the germline V gene are SEHNR and FQNEAQ (reference sequence). The CDR3 is 16 amino acids. Trimming at V came to 0 bases and at J to 4 bases, leaving 6 bases not matched to a gene.